These 14 T cell receptor beta chains share one sample of origin, sequenced in a study of response to subunit inactivated influenza vaccine. One entry per CDR3 protein results from TCRdb running MiXCR on the RT-PCR reads. The table records 500,000 or so distinct CDR3 sequences, roughly 11% of them present only once. Sample: PBMCs from blood, taken more than 35 days after vaccination. All receptors derive from a man aged 50-59 years who received an inactivated influenza vaccine.

The rearrangement uses TRBV7-8 and TRBJ2-1; D remains ambiguous. Trimming removed 5 bases from V and 3 bases from J, with 14 bases in between. Germline CDR1 SGHVS, CDR2 FQNEAQ. This CDR3 comprises 15 residues. The CDR3 nucleotides are TGTGCCAGCAGCCTTGATTGGGGATTCTACAATGAGCAGTTCTTC. Translating gives CASSLDWGFYNEQFF.

Ten or more counts support this clonotype. The CDR3: CATSKGGDTQYF. The DNA for the CDR3 is TGTGCCACCAGCAAGGGAGGCGATACGCAGTATTTT. This chain links TRBV15 with TRBJ2-3; D perhaps matches TRBD2 (6 bases). With 4 bases removed from V and 6 bases from J, the gap between germline ends came to 8 bases. Germline V lookup: CDR1 LNHNV, CDR2 YYDKDF (reference sequence). The length of the CDR3 is 12 residues.

This chain connects TRBV7-2 to TRBJ2-7; no clear D. With 5 bases removed from V and 3 bases from J, the gap between germline ends came to 11 bases. In germline, CDR1 is SGHTA, CDR2 FQGNSA. The CDR3 totals 13 residues. This CDR3 is CASSHAVNYEQYF. The CDR3 nucleotides read TGTGCCAGCAGCCATGCGGTAAACTACGAGCAGTACTTC.

This clonotype appeared many times. The J gene is TRBJ2-1, the V gene TRBV7-2; 7 bases line up with TRBD2. Germline CDR1 SGHTA, CDR2 FQGNSA. The CDR3 extends over 17 amino acids. V lost 2 bases and J lost 0; bases outside the gene matches: 7. CDR3 amino acids: CASSLIPSGYSYNEQFF. CDR3 coding DNA: TGTGCCAGCAGCTTAATTCCTAGCGGATACTCCTACAATGAGCAGTTCTTC.

This clonotype was counted a few times. The gene calls are TRBV9 and TRBJ2-3; TRBD1 matches 11 bases. Losses at the gene ends were 4 bases for V and 4 bases for J; bases not matched to a gene: 8. The CDR3 is 16 residues long. Per the germline V gene, CDR1 is SGDLS and CDR2 is YYNGEE. CDR3 protein: CASSTGQGALSDTQYF. The CDR3 DNA is TGTGCCAGCAGCACAGGACAGGGGGCTTTATCAGATACGCAGTATTTT.

In this sample, this clonotype turned up many times. The chain is built from TRBV3-1 and TRBJ2-7; D unclear. Trimming stripped 1 base from V and 6 bases from J, with 7 bases between. The CDR3 has 12 amino acids. Germline V gene sequence: CDR1 LGHDT, CDR2 YNNKEL (reference sequence). The CDR3 nucleotides read TGTGCCAGCAGCCAAGGAGGCGGCGAGCAGTACTTC. It codes for CASSQGGGEQYF.

The rearrangement links TRBV24-1 to TRBJ2-5; D is perhaps TRBD1 (5 bases). This CDR3 has 14 residues. Deletions cut 5 bases from V and 5 bases from J, with 14 bases between. Germline loops: CDR1 KGHDR, CDR2 SFDVKD. The CDR3 bases are TGTGCCACCAGTGTTGATGGACAAAGGGAGACCCAGTACTTC. It translates to CATSVDGQRETQYF.

There are many counts of this clonotype. J is TRBJ2-1 and V is TRBV15; D is uncertain. Trimming cost V 0 bases and J 10 bases, with 10 bases left between them. The CDR3 contains 13 residues. CDR1 and CDR2 from the germline V gene are LNHNV and YYDKDF (reference sequence). CDR3 coding DNA: TGTGCCACCAGCAGAGATAATCAACGGGAGCAGTTCTTC. As protein: CATSRDNQREQFF.

This chain uses TRBV10-3 with TRBJ2-6, with D hard to call. CDR1 is ENHRY and CDR2 is SYGVKD in the germline V gene. CDR3 size: 16 residues. V gave up 5 bases and J gave up 4 bases, with 15 bases separating them. The CDR3 DNA sequence: TGTGCCATCAGTAGCCGGGCCTCCAAAGGGGCCAACGTCCTGACTTTC. It encodes CAISSRASKGANVLTF.

The V gene is TRBV5-1, the J gene TRBJ2-6, with D tentatively TRBD1 (6 bases). The CDR3 covers 16 residues. The V end lost 0 bases, the J end lost 2 bases, and 9 bases lay between the germline ends. Looked up from germline, CDR1 is SGHRS and CDR2 is YFSETQ. The CDR3 loop is CASSLAGGAGANVLTF. The CDR3 coding sequence is TGCGCCAGCAGCTTGGCTGGGGGCGCTGGGGCCAACGTCCTGACTTTC.

Ten or more counts support this clonotype. This sequence joins TRBV12-3 or TRBV12-4 and TRBJ1-5, with D uncertain. The V end lost 5 bases, the J end lost 0 bases, and 11 bases lay between the germline ends. The CDR3 is made up of 15 amino acids. As DNA, the CDR3 is TGTGCCAGCAGTACAGATTTGTATAGCAATCAGCCCCAGCATTTT. Translated, it gives CASSTDLYSNQPQHF.

This clonotype was counted at least ten times. This sequence joins TRBV4-2 and TRBJ2-3; D may be TRBD1 (6 bases). V lost 3 bases, J lost 2 bases, and 15 bases lay in between. Germline CDR1 LGHNA, CDR2 YNFKEQ. The CDR3 is 16 amino acids. The CDR3: CASSQSVGGSTDTQYF. The CDR3 DNA is TGTGCCAGCAGCCAGTCCGTAGGGGGTTCCACAGATACGCAGTATTTT.

This clonotype was observed a handful of times. The chain has TRBV6-5 and TRBJ2-4, with a possible D match to TRBD2 (6 bases). CDR1 and CDR2 (germline): MNHEY, SVGAGI. V lost 4 bases and J 9 bases, leaving 25 bases between the germline ends. CDR3 length equals 17 residues. CDR3: CASSFSRDSLRAGIQYF. DNA of the CDR3: TGTGCCAGCAGTTTTTCCCGGGACTCCCTCCGGGCGGGCATTCAGTACTTC.

This clonotype was counted a few times. CDR3 residues: CASSPHREHSYNEQFF. The CDR3 DNA reads as TGTGCCAGCAGCCCTCACAGGGAGCATTCCTACAATGAGCAGTTCTTC. The V call is TRBV7-9, the J call TRBJ2-1; possibly TRBD1 for D (6 bases). V shed 5 bases and J shed 1 base, with 15 bases lying between them. This CDR3 spans 16 amino acids. Germline lookup yields CDR1 SEHNR and CDR2 FQNEAQ (reference sequence).